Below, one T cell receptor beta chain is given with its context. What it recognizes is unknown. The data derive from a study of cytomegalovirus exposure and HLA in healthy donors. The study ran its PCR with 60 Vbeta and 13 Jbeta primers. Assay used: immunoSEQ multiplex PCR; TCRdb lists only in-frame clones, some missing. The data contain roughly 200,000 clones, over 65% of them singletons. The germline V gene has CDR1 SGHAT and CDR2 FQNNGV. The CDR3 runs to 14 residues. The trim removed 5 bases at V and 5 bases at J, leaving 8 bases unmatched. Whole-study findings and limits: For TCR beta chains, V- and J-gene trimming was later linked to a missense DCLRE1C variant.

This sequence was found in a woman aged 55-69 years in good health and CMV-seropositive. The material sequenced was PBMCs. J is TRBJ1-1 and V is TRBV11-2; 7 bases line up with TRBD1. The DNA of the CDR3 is TGTGCCAGCAGCCTTTTGGAGGGGGCGACTGAAGCTTTCTTT. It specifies CASSLLEGATEAFF.